This note documents a single T cell receptor beta chain sequence. Its target is not known. TCRdb keeps only in-frame clones here, not all; method: immunoSEQ multiplex PCR. Of 40,000 or so clones listed, 80% to 90% are singletons. The data are from a study of neoadjuvant nivolumab and ipilimumab in lung cancer. Findings and limits, study-wide: Only two of four nivolumab-treated tumors gained richness and clonality by surgery.

This specimen was peripheral blood, taken before neoadjuvant nivolumab, alone or with ipilimumab. The receptor comes from an adult with non-small cell lung cancer.

CDR3 coding DNA: TGTGCCAGCAGTCACTACAATGAGCAGTTCTTC. Protein product: CASSHYNEQFF. The chain joins TRBV4-2 to TRBJ2-1; D is undetermined. V was cut by 6 bases and J by 3 bases, with 3 bases left in between. This CDR3 comprises 11 residues. Germline V lookup: CDR1 LGHNA, CDR2 YNFKEQ.